These 10 T cell receptor beta chains were all obtained from the same sample, sequenced in a study of CD8 T cells in Susac syndrome. An input of about 0.5 to 1 ug of RNA was subjected to reverse transcription using random hexamers. Each CDR3 protein is one row after TCRdb ran MiXCR on the immunoSEQ multiplex PCR reads. The sample holds about 430,000 distinct CDR3 sequences, about 85% seen once. The sample consisted of CD8+ T cells from PBMCs. Source of these receptors: a human donor with multiple sclerosis.

The chain couples TRBV2 to TRBJ2-5; 7 bases fit TRBD1. The ends lost 8 bases at V and 5 bases at J; junction bases unmatched: 14. The CDR3 sequence is 15 residues long. Germline V lookup: CDR1 SNHLY, CDR2 FYNNEI. The CDR3: CASVDGTVVLETQYF. CDR3 in DNA: TGTGCCAGCGTGGACGGGACAGTAGTGTTGGAGACCCAGTACTTC.

The DNA for the CDR3 is TGTGCCAGCAGTTGGACAGGGGGAGGAGATGAGCAGTTCTTC. Its protein is CASSWTGGGDEQFF. This chain joins TRBV27 and TRBJ2-1; 10 bases match TRBD1. The V gene's germline CDR1 is MNHEY and CDR2 SMNVEV (reference sequence). V dropped 4 bases and J dropped 8; count of bases not matched to a gene: 5. The CDR3 sequence is 14 residues long.

The chain has TRBV6-5 and TRBJ2-1, with TRBD2 identical over 14 bases. Germline assignment: CDR1 MNHEY and CDR2 SVGAGI. CDR3 length: 16 residues. The junction had 1 base not matched to a gene; V was cut back by 0 bases and J by 6 bases. This chain's CDR3 is CASSYSTSGGANEQFF. CDR3 nucleotide sequence: TGTGCCAGCAGTTACTCGACTAGCGGGGGGGCCAATGAGCAGTTCTTC.

The V gene is TRBV7-3, the J gene TRBJ2-3, with 7 bases that match TRBD2. Per germline, CDR1 SGHTA and CDR2 FQGTGA. V dropped 0 bases and J dropped 0; count of bases not matched to a gene: 3. The CDR3 is made up of 16 amino acids. The chain's CDR3 is CASSLTASGSTDTQYF. Written as DNA, the CDR3 is TGTGCCAGCAGCTTAACAGCTAGCGGAAGCACAGATACGCAGTATTTT.

The rearrangement uses TRBV24-1 and TRBJ2-2; 10 bases are shared with TRBD2. V shed 7 bases, J shed 2 bases, and the junction held 18 bases outside the gene matches. The CDR3 sequence is 20 residues long. CDR1 is KGHDR, CDR2 SFDVKD, per germline. Written as DNA, the CDR3 is TGTGCCACCAGCGGGCGACGAGAGCGGGGGGGCCCGTTCAACACCGGGGAGCTGTTTTTT. Protein product: CATSGRRERGGPFNTGELFF.

V gene TRBV20-1 combines with J gene TRBJ2-1; TRBD2 matches at 7 bases. CDR1 and CDR2 from the germline V gene are DFQATT and SNEGSKA (reference sequence). V was pared by 1 base and J by 3 bases, with 3 bases of the junction left unmatched. CDR3 length: 14 amino acids. The CDR3 nucleotides read TGCAGTGCTAGAGGTAGCGGGTACTACAATGAGCAGTTCTTC. As protein: CSARGSGYYNEQFF.

A word on this clonotype: The CDR3 carries no conserved terminal phenylalanine or tryptophan, so it likely arises from a read error. V is TRBV30 and J is TRBJ2-7; TRBD2 might be the D (6 bases). V was pared by 8 bases and J by 4 bases, with 18 bases between. Per germline, CDR1 GTSNPN and CDR2 SVGIG (reference sequence). The CDR3 extends over 13 amino acids. DNA of the CDR3: TGTGCCCGCACAACTGGAAGCGGGTACGAGCAGTACCTC. It is translated as CARTTGSGYEQYL.

This sequence joins TRBV27 and TRBJ2-5, with D hard to call. The CDR3 length is 13 residues. The V and J ends lost 4 bases and 0 bases respectively, with 6 bases between them. Germline V gene data show CDR1 as MNHEY and CDR2 as SMNVEV (reference sequence). The CDR3 region is CASSSEYQETQYF. The CDR3 nucleotides read TGTGCCAGCAGTTCAGAGTACCAAGAGACCCAGTACTTC.

In its sample, this clonotype was seen once. This chain joins TRBV12-3 or TRBV12-4 and TRBJ2-1, with 8 bases aligning to TRBD1. With V trimmed by 4 bases and J by 7 bases, 6 bases remained unmatched. The CDR3 is made up of 14 amino acids. The CDR3 nucleotides are TGTGCCAGCAGTTCGACAGGGGTGGGGAATGAGCAGTTCTTC. It codes for CASSSTGVGNEQFF.

V and J are TRBV6-2 or TRBV6-3 and TRBJ1-1, with unresolved D. Germline CDR1 and CDR2: MNHEY and SVGEGT. Trimming shortened V by 0 bases and J by 1 base, and 9 bases separated the two germline ends. The CDR3 length is 15 residues. The CDR3 loop reads CASSYSRAGNTEAFF. CDR3 DNA sequence: TGTGCCAGCAGTTACTCGAGGGCAGGGAACACTGAAGCTTTCTTT.